This TCR beta chain was retrieved from a study of T cell changes during pregnancy in multiple sclerosis. Method: immunoSEQ multiplex PCR; TCRdb's copy keeps in-frame clones and lacks some. Seen here are 83,000 or so clones, around 94% observed once, and the top ten hold approximately 1.6%. Germline trimming cut 7 bases from V and 5 bases from J; bases unmatched to any gene: 14. Germline CDR1 reads SQVTM; CDR2 reads ANQGSEA. This CDR3 is built from 15 residues. Material: peripheral blood, obtained after pregnancy. The TCR comes from a female donor in good health, enrolled as a control in a pregnancy study. The chain combines TRBV29-1 with TRBJ2-5; 9 nucleotides agree with TRBD1. The CDR3 loop is CSALRMPGQGETQYF. DNA for the CDR3: TGCAGCGCATTAAGGATGCCGGGACAGGGCGAGACCCAGTACTTC. The entire variable domain, with the rest obtained from reference TRBV29-1 and TRBJ2-5, is as follows: SAVISQKPSRDICQRGTSLTIQCQVDSQVTMMFWYRQQPGQSLTLIATANQGSEATYESGFVIDKFPISRPNLTFSTLTVSNMSPEDSSIYLCSALRMPGQGETQYFGPGTRLLVL.